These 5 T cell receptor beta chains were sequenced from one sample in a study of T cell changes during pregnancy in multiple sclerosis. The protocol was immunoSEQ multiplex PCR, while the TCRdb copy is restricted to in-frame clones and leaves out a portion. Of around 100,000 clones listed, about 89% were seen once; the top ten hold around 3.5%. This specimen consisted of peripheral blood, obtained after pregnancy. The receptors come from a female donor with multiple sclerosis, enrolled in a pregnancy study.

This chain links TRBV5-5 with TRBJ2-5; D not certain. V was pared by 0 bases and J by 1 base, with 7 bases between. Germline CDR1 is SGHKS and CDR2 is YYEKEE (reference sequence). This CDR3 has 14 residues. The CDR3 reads CASSLVSSQETQYF. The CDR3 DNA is TGTGCCAGCAGCTTGGTGTCTAGCCAAGAGACCCAGTACTTC. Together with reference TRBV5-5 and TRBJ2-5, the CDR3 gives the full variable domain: DAGVTQSPTHLIKTRGQQVTLRCSPISGHKSVSWYQQVLGQGPQFIFQYYEKEERGRGNFPDRFSARQFPNYSSELNVNALLLGDSALYLCASSLVSSQETQYFGPGTRLLVL.

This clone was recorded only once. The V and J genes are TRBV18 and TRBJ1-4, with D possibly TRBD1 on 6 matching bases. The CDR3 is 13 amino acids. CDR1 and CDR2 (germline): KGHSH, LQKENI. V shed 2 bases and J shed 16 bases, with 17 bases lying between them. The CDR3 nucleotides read TGTGCCAGCTCACCAGTCTATCCAGGACAGTCGTTTTTT. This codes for CASSPVYPGQSFF.

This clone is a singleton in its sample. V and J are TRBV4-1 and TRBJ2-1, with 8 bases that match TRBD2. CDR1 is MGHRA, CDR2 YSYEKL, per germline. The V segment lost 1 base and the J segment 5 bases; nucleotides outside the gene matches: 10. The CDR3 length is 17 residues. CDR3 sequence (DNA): TGCGCCAGCAGCCAAGTGTCGGCTAGCGGGTATAACAATGAGCAGTTCTTC. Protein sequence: CASSQVSASGYNNEQFF.

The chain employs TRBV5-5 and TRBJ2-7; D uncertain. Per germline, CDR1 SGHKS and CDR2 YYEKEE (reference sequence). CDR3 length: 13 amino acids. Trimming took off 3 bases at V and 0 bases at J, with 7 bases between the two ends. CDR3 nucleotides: TGTGCCAGCAGCTCGGCTAGCTCCTACGAGCAGTACTTC. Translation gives CASSSASSYEQYF.

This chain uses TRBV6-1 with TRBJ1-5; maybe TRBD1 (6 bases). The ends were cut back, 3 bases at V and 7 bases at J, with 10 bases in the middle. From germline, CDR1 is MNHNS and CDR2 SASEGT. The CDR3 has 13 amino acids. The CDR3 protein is CASSDQGHQPQHF. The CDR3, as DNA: TGTGCCAGCAGTGATCAGGGGCACCAGCCCCAGCATTTT.